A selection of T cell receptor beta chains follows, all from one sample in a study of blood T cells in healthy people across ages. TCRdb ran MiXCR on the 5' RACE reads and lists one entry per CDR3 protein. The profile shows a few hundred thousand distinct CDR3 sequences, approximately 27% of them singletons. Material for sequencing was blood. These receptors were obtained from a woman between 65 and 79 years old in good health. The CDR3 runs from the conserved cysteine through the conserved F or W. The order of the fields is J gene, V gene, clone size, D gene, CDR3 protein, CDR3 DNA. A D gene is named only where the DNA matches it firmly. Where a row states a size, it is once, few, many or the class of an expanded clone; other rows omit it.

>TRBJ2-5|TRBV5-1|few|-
CASSLIGNREEIQYF
TGCGCCAGCAGCTTGATTGGGAACAGGGAAGAGATCCAGTACTTC
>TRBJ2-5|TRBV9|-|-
CASSPATGLQETQYF
TGTGCCAGCAGCCCAGCCACAGGGTTACAAGAGACCCAGTACTTC
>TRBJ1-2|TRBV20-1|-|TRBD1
CSAGDRPYGYTF
TGCAGTGCTGGGGACAGGCCATATGGCTACACCTTC
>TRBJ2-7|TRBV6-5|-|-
CASSYSAGRVAHEQYF
TGTGCCAGCAGTTACTCTGCGGGCAGGGTTGCCCACGAGCAGTACTTC
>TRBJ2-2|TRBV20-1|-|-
CSARKGLDGELFF
TGCAGTGCCAGGAAGGGTTTGGACGGGGAGCTGTTTTTT
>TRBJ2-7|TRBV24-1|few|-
CATSDSGTKSYEQYF
TGTGCCACCAGTGATTCCGGGACAAAGTCCTACGAGCAGTACTTC
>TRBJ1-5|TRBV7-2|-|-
CASSPWADQPQHF
TGTGCCAGCAGTCCCTGGGCTGATCAGCCCCAGCATTTT
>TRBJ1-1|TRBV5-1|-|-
CASSLGSDFEAFF
TGCGCCAGCAGCTTGGGATCGGACTTTGAAGCTTTCTTT
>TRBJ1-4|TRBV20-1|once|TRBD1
CSAESDRTNEKLFF
TGCAGTGCCGAGTCGGACAGGACTAATGAAAAACTGTTTTTT
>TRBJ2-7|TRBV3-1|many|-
CASSQVKGLGYEQYF
TGTGCCAGCAGCCAAGTAAAGGGGCTGGGATACGAGCAGTACTTC
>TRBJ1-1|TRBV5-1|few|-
CASSLGLPETEAFF
TGCGCCAGCAGCTTGGGCCTCCCGGAGACTGAAGCTTTCTTT
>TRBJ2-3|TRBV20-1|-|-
CSATGTADPDTQYF
TGCAGTGCGACCGGGACCGCGGATCCAGATACGCAGTATTTT
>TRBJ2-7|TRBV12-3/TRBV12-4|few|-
CASSFWGDSYEQYF
TGTGCCAGCAGTTTTTGGGGGGATTCCTATGAGCAGTACTTC
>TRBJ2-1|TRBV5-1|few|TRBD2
CASSRRGGGAYDEQFF
TGCGCCAGCAGCCGCCGTGGCGGGGGGGCATATGATGAGCAGTTCTTC
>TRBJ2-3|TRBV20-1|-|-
CSARATRGAPDTQYF
TGCAGTGCTAGAGCAACTCGGGGGGCGCCGGATACGCAGTATTTT
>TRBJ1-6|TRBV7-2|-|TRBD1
CASSYYPGQGGSPLHF
TGTGCCAGCAGCTACTACCCGGGACAGGGGGGATCACCCCTCCACTTT
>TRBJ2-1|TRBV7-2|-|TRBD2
CASSNRRGLAASYNEQFF
TGTGCCAGCAGCAACCGAAGAGGACTAGCGGCTTCCTACAATGAGCAGTTCTTC
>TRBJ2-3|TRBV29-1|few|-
CSVAWGYTDTQYF
TGCAGCGTTGCGTGGGGTTACACAGATACGCAGTATTTT
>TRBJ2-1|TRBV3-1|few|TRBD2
CASSQGGASGSYNEQFF
TGTGCCAGCAGCCAAGGGGGGGCTAGCGGGTCCTACAATGAGCAGTTCTTC
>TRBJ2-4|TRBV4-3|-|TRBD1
CASSQDRAVSFGKNIQYF
TGCGCCAGCAGCCAGGACAGGGCTGTTTCTTTTGGCAAAAACATTCAGTACTTC
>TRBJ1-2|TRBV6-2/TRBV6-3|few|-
CASSYSPGANYGYTF
TGTGCCAGCAGTTACTCGCCGGGGGCGAACTATGGCTACACCTTC
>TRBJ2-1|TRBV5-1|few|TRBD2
CASSLVSSGYNEQFF
TGCGCCAGCAGCTTGGTTTCTAGCGGCTACAATGAGCAGTTCTTC
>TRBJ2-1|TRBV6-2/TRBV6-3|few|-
CASGEASLYNEQFF
TGTGCCAGCGGAGAGGCTAGCCTCTATAATGAGCAGTTCTTC
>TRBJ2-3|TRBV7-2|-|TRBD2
CASSAGLAGGDTQYF
TGTGCCAGCAGCGCGGGACTAGCGGGGGGGGATACGCAGTATTTT
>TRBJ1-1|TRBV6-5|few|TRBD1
CAGVGTERLSAEAFF
TGTGCCGGCGTGGGGACAGAACGACTATCGGCTGAAGCTTTCTTT
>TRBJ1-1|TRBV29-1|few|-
CSAQRGQGTEAFF
TGCAGCGCCCAACGTGGGCAGGGAACGGAAGCTTTCTTT
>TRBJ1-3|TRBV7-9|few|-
CASSLLDRNTIYF
TGTGCCAGCAGCTTACTGGACCGAAACACCATATATTTT
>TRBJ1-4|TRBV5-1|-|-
CASSLQGFNEKLFF
TGCGCCAGCAGCTTGCAGGGCTTTAATGAAAAACTGTTTTTT
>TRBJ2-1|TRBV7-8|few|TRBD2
CASSPAGAAEQFF
TGTGCCAGCAGCCCAGCGGGGGCCGCTGAGCAGTTCTTC
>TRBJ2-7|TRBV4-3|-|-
CASSQVEQGGAHYEQYF
TGCGCCAGCAGCCAAGTTGAGCAGGGGGGGGCCCACTACGAGCAGTACTTC
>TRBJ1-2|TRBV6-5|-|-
CATGGGSYTF
TGTGCCACCGGAGGGGGTAGCTACACCTTC
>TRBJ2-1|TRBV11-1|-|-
CASSKNPQVFLGGNEQFF
TGTGCCAGCAGCAAAAATCCACAGGTTTTCTTGGGCGGGAATGAGCAGTTCTTC
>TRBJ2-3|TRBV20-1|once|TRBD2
CSARDPLQGSGREDTQYF
TGCAGTGCTAGAGATCCCCTCCAGGGTAGCGGGAGGGAAGATACGCAGTATTTT
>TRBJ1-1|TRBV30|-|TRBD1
CACRTGLNTEAFF
TGTGCCTGTCGGACAGGGCTCAACACTGAAGCTTTCTTT
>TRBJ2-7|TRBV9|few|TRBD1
CASSQDRGEGEQYF
TGTGCCAGCAGCCAAGACAGGGGAGAAGGCGAGCAGTACTTC
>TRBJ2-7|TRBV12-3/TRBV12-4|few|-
CASGRSGEQYF
TGTGCCAGCGGACGGTCAGGCGAGCAGTACTTC
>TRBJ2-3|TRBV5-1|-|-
CASSLFQAGADTQYF
TGCGCCAGCAGCTTGTTTCAGGCCGGGGCAGATACGCAGTATTTT
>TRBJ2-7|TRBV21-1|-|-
CASSKGAHRDGREHEQYF
TGTGCCAGCAGCAAAGGTGCCCACAGGGACGGACGGGAGCACGAGCAGTACTTC
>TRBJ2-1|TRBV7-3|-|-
CVSSSGLPYNEQFF
TGTGTCAGCAGCAGCGGCTTACCCTACAATGAGCAGTTCTTC
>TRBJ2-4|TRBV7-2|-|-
CASSLVKGNNIQYF
TGTGCCAGCAGCTTAGTCAAGGGAAATAACATTCAGTACTTC
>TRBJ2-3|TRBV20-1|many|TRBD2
CSGLGLAGAGDTQYF
TGCAGTGGACTTGGACTAGCGGGGGCCGGAGATACGCAGTATTTT
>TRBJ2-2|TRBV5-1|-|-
CASSLNRNTGELFF
TGCGCCAGCAGCTTAAACCGGAACACCGGGGAGCTGTTTTTT